What follows are 4 T cell receptor beta chains derived from one specimen sequenced in a study of T cell responses to AZD1222 COVID-19 vaccine. TCRdb's table, derived via immunoSEQ multiplex PCR, lists solely in-frame clones and lacks some. Of roughly 110,000 clones listed, about nine tenths are singletons. Sequenced material: peripheral blood, taken on day 0 of AZD1222 vaccination. These receptors all stem from an adult in good health.

The chain recombines TRBV7-3 with TRBJ1-2; 11 bases agree with TRBD1. The CDR3 is 13 residues long. Germline V gives CDR1 SGHTA, CDR2 FQGTGA. The V segment lost 5 bases and the J segment 8 bases; nucleotides outside the gene matches: 4. The CDR3 DNA reads as TGTGCCAGCAGCACCCGGGACAGGGGGGGCTACACCTTC. It is translated as CASSTRDRGGYTF.

The chain couples TRBV6-1 to TRBJ1-6; D gene unclear. Germline CDR1 and CDR2: MNHNS and SASEGT. Trimming left V 0 bases short and J 2 bases short, with 5 bases between. CDR3 length equals 15 residues. CDR3 in DNA: TGTGCCAGCAGTGAAGCCCAAGCCTATAATTCACCCCTCCACTTT. Translation: CASSEAQAYNSPLHF.

This chain joins TRBV9 and TRBJ1-5; TRBD1 is a possible D gene (6 bases). The germline V gene encodes CDR1 SGDLS and CDR2 YYNGEE. V lost 3 bases to trimming and J lost 4 bases, with 20 bases between them. There are 17 residues in the CDR3. The CDR3 sequence is CASSAGGGGGGNQPQHF. Here the CDR3 DNA reads TGTGCCAGCAGCGCAGGCGGCGGAGGGGGGGGAAATCAGCCCCAGCATTTT.

The chain recombines TRBV7-8 with TRBJ1-2, with 7 positions matching TRBD1. V was pared by 5 bases and J by 3 bases, with 12 bases of the junction left unmatched. The CDR3 has 16 residues. The germline CDR1 and CDR2 sequences are SGHVS and FQNEAQ. The CDR3 region has the DNA TGTGCCAGCAGCCCCACCCAAAACAGGGGTTACTATGGCTACACCTTC. Its translation is CASSPTQNRGYYGYTF.